These T cell receptor beta chains were read from a single sample in a study of cytomegalovirus exposure and HLA in healthy donors. Here immunoSEQ multiplex PCR was the method, and the copy in TCRdb shows in-frame clones only, minus some. The table includes roughly 100,000 clones, about three quarters detected once. Sequenced sample: PBMCs. These receptors all stem from a male donor in good health and CMV-seronegative. The CDR3 runs from the conserved cysteine through the conserved F or W. D genes are given only for firm matches. Not every row has a clone size; where given, it reads once, few, many or a size class.

D gene: NA; clone size: NA; J gene: TRBJ2-7; V gene: TRBV28; CDR3 DNA: TGTGCCAGCACTAACACAGGGTCCGAGCAGTACTTC; CDR3 protein: CASTNTGSEQYF
D gene: TRBD1; clone size: NA; J gene: TRBJ1-3; V gene: TRBV2; CDR3 DNA: TGTGCCAGCAGTGAAGCCACAGGGGCCCCCTCTGGAAACACCATATATTTT; CDR3 protein: CASSEATGAPSGNTIYF
D gene: NA; clone size: NA; J gene: TRBJ1-2; V gene: TRBV27; CDR3 DNA: TGTGCCAGCGGGGTTCAGGGTGGCTATGGCTACACCTTC; CDR3 protein: CASGVQGGYGYTF
D gene: NA; clone size: NA; J gene: TRBJ2-1; V gene: TRBV6-1; CDR3 DNA: TGTGCCAGCGGTAACAGAGATCGCAATGAGCAGTTCTTC; CDR3 protein: CASGNRDRNEQFF
D gene: NA; clone size: NA; J gene: TRBJ1-2; V gene: TRBV6-6; CDR3 DNA: TGTGCCAGCAGCCGAGGGTCCCCCTCCTATGGCTACACCTTC; CDR3 protein: CASSRGSPSYGYTF
D gene: NA; clone size: NA; J gene: TRBJ2-7; V gene: TRBV6-6; CDR3 DNA: TGTGCCAGCAGAGAGACAGGAAGCCCCAACGAGCAGTACTTC; CDR3 protein: CASRETGSPNEQYF
D gene: NA; clone size: NA; J gene: TRBJ2-7; V gene: TRBV27; CDR3 DNA: TGTGCCAGCCGAATAGACTATCGGTACGAGCAGTACTTC; CDR3 protein: CASRIDYRYEQYF
D gene: NA; clone size: NA; J gene: TRBJ2-4; V gene: TRBV2; CDR3 DNA: TGTGCCAGCAAAGACGCAGGCAAAAACATTCAGTACTTC; CDR3 protein: CASKDAGKNIQYF
D gene: TRBD1; clone size: NA; J gene: TRBJ2-1; V gene: TRBV28; CDR3 DNA: TGTGCCAGCAGTTTCTTTGGGACAGGGGGCATTGAGCAGTTCTTC; CDR3 protein: CASSFFGTGGIEQFF
D gene: TRBD2; clone size: once; J gene: TRBJ2-1; V gene: TRBV11-3; CDR3 DNA: TGTGCCAGCAGCCTTCACACGACTAGCGGGGATGAGCAGTTCTTC; CDR3 protein: CASSLHTTSGDEQFF
D gene: TRBD1; clone size: once; J gene: TRBJ1-1; V gene: TRBV9; CDR3 DNA: TGTGCCAGCAGCCCCAGGACAGGGGGGCTTTACACTGAAGCTTTCTTT; CDR3 protein: CASSPRTGGLYTEAFF
D gene: TRBD1; clone size: NA; J gene: TRBJ2-3; V gene: TRBV5-6; CDR3 DNA: TGTGCCAGCAGCTCGGACAGGGGTCCAAATACGCAGTATTTT; CDR3 protein: CASSSDRGPNTQYF
D gene: TRBD1; clone size: NA; J gene: TRBJ1-5; V gene: TRBV28; CDR3 DNA: TGTGCCAGCAGCCTGACAGGGTTCCGTACGAGGTTGCCCCAGCATTTT; CDR3 protein: CASSLTGFRTRLPQHF
D gene: NA; clone size: NA; J gene: TRBJ2-2; V gene: TRBV10-1; CDR3 DNA: TGCGCCAGCAGTGATGCAGGGGCCGCGAACACCGGGGAGCTGTTTTTT; CDR3 protein: CASSDAGAANTGELFF
D gene: TRBD2; clone size: NA; J gene: TRBJ2-7; V gene: TRBV15; CDR3 DNA: TGTGCCACCAGCAGAGATCGCCTAGCGGGAGGCGAGCAGTACTTC; CDR3 protein: CATSRDRLAGGEQYF
D gene: NA; clone size: NA; J gene: TRBJ2-1; V gene: TRBV7-3; CDR3 DNA: TGTGCCAGCAGCCCTCGGACTACCCAAGGAAGTGAGCAGTTCTTC; CDR3 protein: CASSPRTTQGSEQFF
D gene: NA; clone size: once; J gene: TRBJ1-2; V gene: TRBV30; CDR3 DNA: TGTGCCTGGAGGAGAGACAGGCCCTATGGCTACACCTTC; CDR3 protein: CAWRRDRPYGYTF
D gene: NA; clone size: NA; J gene: TRBJ1-3; V gene: TRBV2; CDR3 DNA: TGTGCCAGCAGTCACAGGGAAAGTTATAGAAACACCATATATTTT; CDR3 protein: CASSHRESYRNTIYF
D gene: NA; clone size: NA; J gene: TRBJ1-1; V gene: TRBV7-9; CDR3 DNA: TGTTCCAGCAGCTTAGGCGGGGGAAGTACTGAAGCTTTCTTT; CDR3 protein: CSSSLGGGSTEAFF
D gene: TRBD2; clone size: NA; J gene: TRBJ2-7; V gene: TRBV7-2; CDR3 DNA: TGTGCCAGCAGCTTAGCGGCTAGCGGGGGTCTTACAAGCTCCTACGAGCAGTACTTC; CDR3 protein: CASSLAASGGLTSSYEQYF
D gene: NA; clone size: few; J gene: TRBJ1-1; V gene: TRBV29-1; CDR3 DNA: TGCAGCGTTGAACCTCGTGGCGGGGTGAGTCTGGCTTTCTTT; CDR3 protein: CSVEPRGGVSLAFF
D gene: NA; clone size: few; J gene: TRBJ1-1; V gene: TRBV11-3; CDR3 DNA: TGTGCCAGCAGCTTAGACTCGCAGATACCGAACACTGAAGCTTTCTTT; CDR3 protein: CASSLDSQIPNTEAFF
D gene: NA; clone size: few; J gene: TRBJ2-7; V gene: TRBV7-9; CDR3 DNA: TGTGCCAGCAGCTTAAACGGGAATTCCTACGAGCAGTACTTC; CDR3 protein: CASSLNGNSYEQYF
D gene: NA; clone size: NA; J gene: TRBJ1-1; V gene: TRBV29-1; CDR3 DNA: TGCAGCGTTGCTAAAGGCGGGGGTCGGGGCACTGAAGCTTTCTTT; CDR3 protein: CSVAKGGGRGTEAFF
D gene: NA; clone size: NA; J gene: TRBJ2-3; V gene: TRBV7-3; CDR3 DNA: TGTGCCAGCAGCCCTCACTACGGCCGTTTTCCGCAGTATTTT; CDR3 protein: CASSPHYGRFPQYF
D gene: TRBD2; clone size: NA; J gene: TRBJ2-7; V gene: TRBV6-5; CDR3 DNA: TGTGCCAGCACCAAGGGGAGCGGGATTCCTTACGAGCAGTACTTC; CDR3 protein: CASTKGSGIPYEQYF
D gene: NA; clone size: NA; J gene: TRBJ2-3; V gene: TRBV21-1; CDR3 DNA: TGTGCCAGCAGCAGGTTCAGGCCCGCCCACACAGATACGCAGTATTTT; CDR3 protein: CASSRFRPAHTDTQYF
D gene: NA; clone size: NA; J gene: TRBJ1-5; V gene: TRBV7-2; CDR3 DNA: TGTGCCAGCAGCTTAGAGTCAGGGCACAATCAGCCCCAGCATTTT; CDR3 protein: CASSLESGHNQPQHF
D gene: NA; clone size: once; J gene: TRBJ2-5; V gene: TRBV10-3; CDR3 DNA: TGTGCCATCAGTGACGACACCACCCAAGAGACCCAGTACTTC; CDR3 protein: CAISDDTTQETQYF
D gene: NA; clone size: once; J gene: TRBJ2-1; V gene: TRBV14; CDR3 DNA: TGTGCCAGCAGCCAAGATGTCGGTTACAATGAGCAGTTCTTC; CDR3 protein: CASSQDVGYNEQFF
D gene: TRBD2; clone size: NA; J gene: TRBJ2-2; V gene: TRBV6-5; CDR3 DNA: TGTGCCAGCAGTTATGGGACTAGCGGGAACACCGGGGAGCTGTTTTTT; CDR3 protein: CASSYGTSGNTGELFF
D gene: NA; clone size: NA; J gene: TRBJ1-4; V gene: TRBV5-1; CDR3 DNA: TGCGCCAGCAGCTTGGGGGGGGTGCGAGAAAAACTGTTTTTT; CDR3 protein: CASSLGGVREKLFF
D gene: NA; clone size: few; J gene: TRBJ2-3; V gene: TRBV10-1; CDR3 DNA: TGCGCCAGCAGTGATCAGGAGGGAACTACAGATACGCAGTATTTT; CDR3 protein: CASSDQEGTTDTQYF
D gene: NA; clone size: few; J gene: TRBJ1-2; V gene: TRBV4-1; CDR3 DNA: TGCGCCAGCAGCTCCAGATCCTTGTTGGGCTACACCTTC; CDR3 protein: CASSSRSLLGYTF
D gene: TRBD2; clone size: NA; J gene: TRBJ2-2; V gene: TRBV27; CDR3 DNA: TGTGCCAGCAGTTTACAGGTGTGGACTAGCGAGAACACCGGGGAGCTGTTTTTT; CDR3 protein: CASSLQVWTSENTGELFF
D gene: NA; clone size: NA; J gene: TRBJ2-7; V gene: TRBV6-5; CDR3 DNA: TGTGCCAGCAGCCCCACTAATCGACAGCTCTACGAGCAGTACTTC; CDR3 protein: CASSPTNRQLYEQYF
D gene: TRBD1; clone size: NA; J gene: TRBJ2-7; V gene: TRBV7-8; CDR3 DNA: TGTGCCAGCAGCTTAGTGACAGGGGCCCACTACGAGCAGTACTTC; CDR3 protein: CASSLVTGAHYEQYF
D gene: NA; clone size: NA; J gene: TRBJ2-7; V gene: TRBV20-1; CDR3 DNA: TGCAGTGCCTCCCCCTACGAGCAGTACTTC; CDR3 protein: CSASPYEQYF
D gene: NA; clone size: NA; J gene: TRBJ2-1; V gene: TRBV5-1; CDR3 DNA: TGCGCCAGCAGCTTAACAGGGGACTCCTCCTACAATGAGCAGTTCTTC; CDR3 protein: CASSLTGDSSYNEQFF
D gene: NA; clone size: once; J gene: TRBJ2-5; V gene: TRBV6-1; CDR3 DNA: TGTGCCAGCAAAACAGGACGAGAGACCCAGTACTTC; CDR3 protein: CASKTGRETQYF
D gene: NA; clone size: few; J gene: TRBJ2-3; V gene: TRBV11-2; CDR3 DNA: TGTGCCAGCAGCTTATGGGCAAGCACAGATACGCAGTATTTT; CDR3 protein: CASSLWASTDTQYF
D gene: NA; clone size: NA; J gene: TRBJ2-5; V gene: TRBV7-9; CDR3 DNA: TGTGCCAGCAGCTATACAGGGGAGACCCAGTACTTC; CDR3 protein: CASSYTGETQYF
D gene: NA; clone size: NA; J gene: TRBJ2-3; V gene: TRBV5-1; CDR3 DNA: TGCGCCAGCAGCTTGGGGCAGGCCACTCCAGATACGCAGTATTTT; CDR3 protein: CASSLGQATPDTQYF
D gene: NA; clone size: NA; J gene: TRBJ2-1; V gene: TRBV15; CDR3 DNA: TGTGCCACCAGCAGAGATGCACAGAAGTTCTTC; CDR3 protein: CATSRDAQKFF
D gene: TRBD2; clone size: NA; J gene: TRBJ2-2; V gene: TRBV7-8; CDR3 DNA: TGTGCCAGTCCTAGAGCGGGAGGACTGAACACCGGGGAGCTGTTTTTT; CDR3 protein: CASPRAGGLNTGELFF
D gene: NA; clone size: NA; J gene: TRBJ2-3; V gene: TRBV10-3; CDR3 DNA: TGTGCCATCAACAACCAGGACAGAGCTTCACGGGATACGCAGTATTTT; CDR3 protein: CAINNQDRASRDTQYF
D gene: TRBD1; clone size: few; J gene: TRBJ2-7; V gene: TRBV28; CDR3 DNA: TGTGCCAGCAGCATCCAGGGGGAATTTAACGAGCAGTACTTC; CDR3 protein: CASSIQGEFNEQYF
D gene: NA; clone size: once; J gene: TRBJ1-4; V gene: TRBV25-1; CDR3 DNA: TGTGCCAGCAGTGAATATCCCAGGGGCGGTGAAAAACTGTTTTTT; CDR3 protein: CASSEYPRGGEKLFF
D gene: TRBD2; clone size: NA; J gene: TRBJ2-7; V gene: TRBV6-5; CDR3 DNA: TGTGCCAGCAGTTCTGGAGGACTAGGCTCAAACGAGCAGTACTTC; CDR3 protein: CASSSGGLGSNEQYF
D gene: NA; clone size: NA; J gene: TRBJ1-2; V gene: TRBV18; CDR3 DNA: TGTGCCAGCTCACTTGGACAGCCCTATGGCTACACCTTC; CDR3 protein: CASSLGQPYGYTF
D gene: NA; clone size: NA; J gene: TRBJ2-1; V gene: TRBV28; CDR3 DNA: TGTGCCAGCGGTTCGGGGCGGAGGGGCGTCTACAATGAGCAGTTCTTC; CDR3 protein: CASGSGRRGVYNEQFF
D gene: NA; clone size: NA; J gene: TRBJ2-7; V gene: TRBV6-1; CDR3 DNA: TGTGCCAGCAGTGAATCTTTGGCCACCTTTGCCTACGAGCAGTACTTC; CDR3 protein: CASSESLATFAYEQYF
D gene: NA; clone size: few; J gene: TRBJ1-1; V gene: TRBV5-4; CDR3 DNA: TGTGCCAGCAGCTTGGCCAGACAGCGTGAAGCTTTCTTT; CDR3 protein: CASSLARQREAFF
D gene: NA; clone size: NA; J gene: TRBJ2-3; V gene: TRBV21-1; CDR3 DNA: TGTGCCAGCAGCAAAGTAGCGGCGCTAGATACGCAGTATTTT; CDR3 protein: CASSKVAALDTQYF
D gene: NA; clone size: NA; J gene: TRBJ2-7; V gene: TRBV5-4; CDR3 DNA: TGTGCCAGCAGCTTGGAGGTTGGCGGGATGTACGAGCAGTACTTC; CDR3 protein: CASSLEVGGMYEQYF
D gene: TRBD1; clone size: NA; J gene: TRBJ1-6; V gene: TRBV14; CDR3 DNA: TGTGCCAGCAGCCCCCGCGGACAGGATAATTCACCCCTCCACTTT; CDR3 protein: CASSPRGQDNSPLHF